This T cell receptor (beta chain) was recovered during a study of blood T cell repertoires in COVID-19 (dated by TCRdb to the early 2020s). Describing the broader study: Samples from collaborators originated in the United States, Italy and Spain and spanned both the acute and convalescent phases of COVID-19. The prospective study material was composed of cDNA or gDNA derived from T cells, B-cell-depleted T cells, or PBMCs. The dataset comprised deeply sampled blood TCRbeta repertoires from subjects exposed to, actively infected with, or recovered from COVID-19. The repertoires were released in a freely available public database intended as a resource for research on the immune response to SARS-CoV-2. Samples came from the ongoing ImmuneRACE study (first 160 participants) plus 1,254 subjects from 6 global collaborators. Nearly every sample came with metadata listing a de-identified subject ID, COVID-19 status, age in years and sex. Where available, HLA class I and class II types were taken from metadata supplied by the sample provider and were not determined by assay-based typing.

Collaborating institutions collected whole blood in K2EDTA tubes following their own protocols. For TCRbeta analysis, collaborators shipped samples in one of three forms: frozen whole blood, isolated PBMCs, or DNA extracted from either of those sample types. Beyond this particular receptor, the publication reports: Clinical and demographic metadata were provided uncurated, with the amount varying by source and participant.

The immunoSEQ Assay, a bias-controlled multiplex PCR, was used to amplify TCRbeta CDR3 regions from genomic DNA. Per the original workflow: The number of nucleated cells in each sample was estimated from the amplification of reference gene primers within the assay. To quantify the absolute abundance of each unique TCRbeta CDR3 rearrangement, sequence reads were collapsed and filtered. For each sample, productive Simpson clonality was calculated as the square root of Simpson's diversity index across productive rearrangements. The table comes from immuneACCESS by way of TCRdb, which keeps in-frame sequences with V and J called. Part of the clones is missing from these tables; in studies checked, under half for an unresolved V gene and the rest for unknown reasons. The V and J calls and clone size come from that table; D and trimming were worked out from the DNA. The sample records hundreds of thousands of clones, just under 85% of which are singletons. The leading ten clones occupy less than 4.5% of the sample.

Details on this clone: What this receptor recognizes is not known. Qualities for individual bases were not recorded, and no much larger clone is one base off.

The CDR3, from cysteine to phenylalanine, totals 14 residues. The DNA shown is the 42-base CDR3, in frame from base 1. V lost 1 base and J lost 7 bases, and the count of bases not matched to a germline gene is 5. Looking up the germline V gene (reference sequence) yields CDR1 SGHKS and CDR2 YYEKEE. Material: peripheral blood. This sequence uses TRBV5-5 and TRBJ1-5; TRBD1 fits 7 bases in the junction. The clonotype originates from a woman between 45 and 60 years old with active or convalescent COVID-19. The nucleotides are TGTGCCAGCAGCTTGATGGCAGGGGGACAGCCCCAGCATTTT. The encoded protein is CASSLMAGGQPQHF.